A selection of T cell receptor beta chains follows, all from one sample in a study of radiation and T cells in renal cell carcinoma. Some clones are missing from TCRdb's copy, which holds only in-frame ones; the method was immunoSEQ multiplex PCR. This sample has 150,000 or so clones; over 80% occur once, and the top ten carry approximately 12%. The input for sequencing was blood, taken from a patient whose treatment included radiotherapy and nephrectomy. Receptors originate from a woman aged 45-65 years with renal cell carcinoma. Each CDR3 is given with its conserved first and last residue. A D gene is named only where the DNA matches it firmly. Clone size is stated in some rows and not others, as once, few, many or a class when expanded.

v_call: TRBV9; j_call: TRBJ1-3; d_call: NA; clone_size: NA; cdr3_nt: TGTGCCAGCAGCGAACAGGGCTCTGGAAACACCATATATTTT; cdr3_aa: CASSEQGSGNTIYF
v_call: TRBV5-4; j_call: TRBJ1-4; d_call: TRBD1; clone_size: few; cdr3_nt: TGTGCCAGCAGCTTGTTTCAGGGGGAGGAAAAACTGTTTTTT; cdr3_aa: CASSLFQGEEKLFF
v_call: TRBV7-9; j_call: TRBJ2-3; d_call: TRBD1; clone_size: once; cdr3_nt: TGTGCCAGCAGCTTAAGGACAGGACCCACAGATACGCAGTATTTT; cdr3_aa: CASSLRTGPTDTQYF
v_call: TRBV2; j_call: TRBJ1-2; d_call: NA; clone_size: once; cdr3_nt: TGTGCCAGCAAGAAGGAGGATCTCCCTAACTATGGCTACACCTTC; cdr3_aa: CASKKEDLPNYGYTF
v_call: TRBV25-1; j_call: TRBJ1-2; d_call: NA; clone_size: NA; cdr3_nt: TGTGCCAGCAGTGAATCCGGCCCTGGCATTCAGGACTATGGCTACACCTTC; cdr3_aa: CASSESGPGIQDYGYTF
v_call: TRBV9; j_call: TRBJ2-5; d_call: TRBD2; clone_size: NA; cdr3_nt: TGTGCCAGCAGCCCCCAATCTAGCGGGGGTAAGACCCAGTACTTC; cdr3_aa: CASSPQSSGGKTQYF
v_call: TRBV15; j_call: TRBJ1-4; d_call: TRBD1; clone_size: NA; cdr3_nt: TGTGCCACCAGCAGTTGGGGACAGGGCGGAACTAATGAAAAACTGTTTTTT; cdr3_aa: CATSSWGQGGTNEKLFF
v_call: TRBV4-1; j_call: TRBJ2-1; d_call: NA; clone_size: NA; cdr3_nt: TGCGCCAGCAGCCAAGATCGGGGAGCCTACAATGAGCAGTTCTTC; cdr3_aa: CASSQDRGAYNEQFF
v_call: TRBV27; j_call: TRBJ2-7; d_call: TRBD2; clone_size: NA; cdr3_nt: TGTGCCAGCAGTTTATCGATAAGCGGGGCAACCTACGAGCAGTACTTC; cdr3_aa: CASSLSISGATYEQYF
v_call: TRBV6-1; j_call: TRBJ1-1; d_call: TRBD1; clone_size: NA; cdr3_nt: TGTGCCAGCAGTGCTCTCAGGGGGGCAAACACTGAAGCTTTCTTT; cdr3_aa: CASSALRGANTEAFF
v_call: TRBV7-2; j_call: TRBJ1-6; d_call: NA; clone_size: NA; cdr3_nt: TGTGCCAGCAGCTTAGGGGTACGGAATAATTCACCCCTCCACTTT; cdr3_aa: CASSLGVRNNSPLHF
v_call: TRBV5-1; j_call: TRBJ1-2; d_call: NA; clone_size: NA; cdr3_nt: TGCGCCAGCAGCCTAGGGAAAGACTATGGCTACACCTTC; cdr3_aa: CASSLGKDYGYTF
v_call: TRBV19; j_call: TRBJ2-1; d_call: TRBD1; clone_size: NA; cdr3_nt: TGTGCCAGTAGTATAGATCCCATTGGCAGGGGGCGCGATGAGCAGTTCTTC; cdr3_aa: CASSIDPIGRGRDEQFF
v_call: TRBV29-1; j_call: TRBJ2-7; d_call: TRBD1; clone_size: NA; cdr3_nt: TGCAGCGTTGATGGGGTAAGGGACAGGGACTCCTACGAGCAGTACTTC; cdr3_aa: CSVDGVRDRDSYEQYF
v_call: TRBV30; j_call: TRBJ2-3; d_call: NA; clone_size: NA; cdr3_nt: TGTGCCTGGAGAACGCGGGTCAGCACAGATACGCAGTATTTT; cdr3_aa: CAWRTRVSTDTQYF
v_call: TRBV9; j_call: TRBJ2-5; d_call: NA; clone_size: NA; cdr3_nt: TGTGCCAGCAGCGTAGTAGGCAGCTTCCAAGAGACCCAGTACTTC; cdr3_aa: CASSVVGSFQETQYF
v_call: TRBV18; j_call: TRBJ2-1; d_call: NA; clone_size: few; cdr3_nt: TGTGCCAGCTCACCACGGAGTTTTGCGGGGAGATCCTACAATGAGCAGTTCTTC; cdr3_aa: CASSPRSFAGRSYNEQFF
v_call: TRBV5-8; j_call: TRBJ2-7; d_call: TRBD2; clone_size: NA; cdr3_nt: TGTGCCAGCAGCTTCGGGCGGGGGGCTTACGAGCAGTACTTC; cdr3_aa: CASSFGRGAYEQYF
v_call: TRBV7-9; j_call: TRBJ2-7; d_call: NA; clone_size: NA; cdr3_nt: TGTGCCAGCAGCTTGGGGGACGCAGACTACGAGCAGTACTTC; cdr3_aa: CASSLGDADYEQYF
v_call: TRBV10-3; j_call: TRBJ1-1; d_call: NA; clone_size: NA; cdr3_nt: TGTGCCATCAGGGAAGGCTCTTCGGGTGAAGCTTTCTTT; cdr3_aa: CAIREGSSGEAFF